This T cell receptor (beta chain) stems from a study of T cells after yellow fever vaccination. TCRdb called the 5' RACE reads again in MiXCR, with one record for every CDR3 protein. The sample includes 250,000 to 300,000 distinct CDR3 sequences, approximately 10% of them seen just once. This clonotype was recorded at least ten times. Its specificity is not known. Deletions cut 3 bases from V and 4 bases from J, with 14 bases between. There are 15 residues in the CDR3. The germline gives CDR1 KGHDR, CDR2 SFDVKD. Study results and caveats: Faster peaking, at day 5 versus 15, marked a secondary response that was weaker.

This clonotype was sampled from a young man who received the YFV17D yellow fever vaccine. V is TRBV24-1 and J is TRBJ1-2, with D possibly TRBD1 on 6 matching bases. The sequences come from CD4+ T cells sorted from PBMCs, collected 5 days after the yellow fever booster vaccination. The DNA of the CDR3 is TGTGCCACCAGTGATCCTTCCAGGGGTAGCTATGGCTACACCTTC. Protein sequence: CATSDPSRGSYGYTF.